The 30 T cell receptor beta chains reported below all come from one sample, sequenced in a study of multiple sclerosis patients with progressive multifocal leukoencephalopathy. Time point noted: 5 to 6 months of natalizumab therapy. Only in-frame clones appear in the TCRdb table, and some are missing; sequencing was by immunoSEQ multiplex PCR. The data hold 25,000 to 35,000 clones, with under 90% observed a single time. The sample here was PBMCs, taken from a patient treated with natalizumab. These receptors were obtained from a human donor with multiple sclerosis.

To note about this clone: The sample contains more than one DNA sequence encoding this CDR3. The chain combines TRBV19 with TRBJ1-1; D is uncertain. The CDR3 spans 13 residues. The germline gives CDR1 LNHDA, CDR2 SQIVND (reference sequence). Trimming cost V 4 bases and J 0 bases, with 6 bases left between them. The CDR3 sequence is CASSRALNTEAFF. The CDR3 bases are TGTGCCAGTAGTAGGGCCCTGAACACTGAAGCTTTCTTT.

The sample holds a few counts of this clone. CDR3 loop: CASRTGWNQPQHF. In nucleotides, the CDR3 is TGTGCCAGTAGGACAGGGTGGAATCAGCCCCAGCATTTT. This rearrangement joins TRBV19 to TRBJ1-5, with TRBD1 matching over 7 bases. V was clipped by 6 bases and J by 4 bases; unmatched bases: 3. The CDR3 is 13 residues long. CDR1 LNHDA and CDR2 SQIVND come from the germline V gene (reference sequence). The full variable domain, with the rest looked up from reference TRBV19 and TRBJ1-5, is DGGITQSPKYLFRKEGQNVTLSCEQNLNHDAMYWYRQDPGQGLRLIYYSQIVNDFQKGDIAEGYSVSREKKESFPLTVTSAQKNPTAFYLCASRTGWNQPQHFGDGTRLSIL.

The chain links TRBV5-6 to TRBJ2-7; 7 bases agree with TRBD2. V gave up 4 bases and J gave up 2 bases; unmatched junction bases: 6. The CDR3 is 14 residues long. Germline-derived CDR1 and CDR2 are SGHDT and YYEEEE. CDR3 residues: CASSRGRGTYEQYF. The DNA of the CDR3 is TGTGCCAGCAGCCGGGGGAGGGGAACCTACGAGCAGTACTTC.

The chain is built from TRBV6-1 and TRBJ1-2; 8 bases are shared with TRBD1. In germline, CDR1 is MNHNS, CDR2 SASEGT. The CDR3 runs 15 residues. Trimming took 3 bases from V and 0 from J; bases not matched to a gene: 3. CDR3 sequence (DNA): TGTGCCAGCAGTGATTCGGACAGGGCTAACTATGGCTACACCTTC. Protein: CASSDSDRANYGYTF.

This clone was picked up one time. The genes are TRBV18 and TRBJ2-4; 8 bases are a match to TRBD2. There are 16 residues in the CDR3. V shed 6 bases and J 0 bases; nucleotides not matched to a gene: 7. CDR1 and CDR2 from the germline V gene are KGHSH and LQKENI. The CDR3 DNA follows: TGTGCCAGCTCCCCCGGGGGGGGCCTAGCCAAAAACATTCAGTACTTC. Encoded protein: CASSPGGGLAKNIQYF. Based on the CDR3 plus reference TRBV18 and TRBJ2-4, the full variable domain is NAGVMQNPRHLVRRRGQEARLRCSPMKGHSHVYWYRQLPEEGLKFMVYLQKENIIDESGMPKERFSAEFPKEGPSILRIQQVVRGDSAAYFCASSPGGGLAKNIQYFGAGTRLSVL.

The CDR3 is CASSLAEDRVGKLFF. CDR3 DNA: TGCGCCAGCAGCTTGGCCGAGGACAGGGTGGGAAAACTGTTTTTT. The chain links TRBV5-1 to TRBJ1-4; the match to TRBD1 covers 8 bases. The CDR3 runs 15 residues. Trimming at V came to 0 bases and at J to 10 bases, leaving 8 bases not matched to a gene. Germline lookup yields CDR1 SGHRS and CDR2 YFSETQ.

The chain employs TRBV7-6 and TRBJ2-7; 8 bases align to TRBD2. The CDR3 loop spans 15 amino acids. V gave up 5 bases and J gave up 3 bases; unmatched junction bases: 9. The germline V gene has CDR1 SGHVS and CDR2 FNYEAQ. Written as DNA, the CDR3 is TGTGCCAGCAGCCCAATAGCGGGGACTAACTACGAGCAGTACTTC. Its protein product is CASSPIAGTNYEQYF.

Only one count was recorded for this clone. V and J are TRBV30 and TRBJ1-1, with 8 bases identical to TRBD1. The germline V gene has CDR1 GTSNPN and CDR2 SVGIG (reference sequence). V trimming: 5 bases; J trimming: 6 bases; junction bases outside the gene matches: 2. There are 11 residues in the CDR3. The CDR3 here is CAWGQGAEAFF. CDR3 nucleotide sequence: TGTGCCTGGGGACAGGGCGCTGAAGCTTTCTTT.

This chain joins TRBV7-2 and TRBJ2-7; perhaps TRBD2 as D (5 bases). From germline, CDR1 is SGHTA and CDR2 FQGNSA. The V end lost 5 bases, the J end lost 7 bases, and 24 bases lay between the germline ends. The CDR3 totals 16 residues. The CDR3 DNA sequence: TGTGCCAGCAGCGTAGTGGCTAGCCCCAGTCGGTGGGAGCAGTACTTC. This translates into CASSVVASPSRWEQYF.

The J gene is TRBJ2-1, the V gene TRBV29-1; TRBD2 might be the D (7 bases). Germline V gives CDR1 SQVTM, CDR2 ANQGSEA. This CDR3 is 13 amino acids long. V lost 2 bases and J lost 8, with 13 bases in between. DNA of the CDR3: TGCAGCGTTGAAACGGGGAGGGGGGATGAGCAGTTCTTC. It encodes CSVETGRGDEQFF.

The chain couples TRBV19 to TRBJ1-5, with a possible D match to TRBD1 (5 bases). V was pared by 5 bases and J by 4 bases, with 21 bases between. The CDR3 has 17 residues. CDR1 and CDR2 (germline): LNHDA, SQIVND (reference sequence). CDR3 sequence: CASSAKGTDIGNQPQHF. Written as DNA, the CDR3 is TGTGCCAGTAGTGCAAAAGGGACCGACATAGGTAATCAGCCCCAGCATTTT.

The genes are TRBV21-1 and TRBJ1-5; the table's D call, TRBD1, has no DNA check behind it. TRBV21-1 has pseudogene status. The CDR3 is 15 amino acids. This CDR3 reads CAGTQGGLGNQPQHF. CDR3 sequence (DNA): TGTGCCGGTACTCAGGGGGGTCTTGGCAATCAGCCCCAGCATTTT.

This chain uses TRBV25-1 with TRBJ2-7, with D unclear. Germline loops: CDR1 MGHDK, CDR2 SYGVNS. V was trimmed by 7 bases and J by 5 bases, leaving 15 bases between them. The length of the CDR3 is 13 residues. CDR3 DNA sequence: TGTGCCAGCAAAGGGCAGAGTATCCACGAGCAGTACTTC. It is translated as CASKGQSIHEQYF.

The rearrangement uses TRBV27 and TRBJ1-3; no reliable D call. This CDR3 is 15 amino acids long. Trimming removed 3 bases from V and 0 bases from J, with 9 bases in between. The germline gives CDR1 MNHEY, CDR2 SMNVEV (reference sequence). This CDR3 reads CASSFSGASGNTIYF. CDR3 DNA sequence: TGTGCCAGCAGTTTTTCGGGAGCCTCTGGAAACACCATATATTTT.

V usage is TRBV6-1 and J usage is TRBJ2-3; 7 bases are shared with TRBD2. Germline V gene lookup returns CDR1 MNHNS and CDR2 SASEGT. J was trimmed by 5 bases and V by 9 bases; bases with no gene match: 11. This CDR3 spans 14 amino acids. For the CDR3, the DNA is TGTGCCAGTGATGGACTAGGGGTAAAAGATACGCAGTATTTT. Translation gives CASDGLGVKDTQYF.

The V and J genes are TRBV5-1 and TRBJ2-6, with D unresolved. The length of the CDR3 is 15 residues. V lost 0 bases and J lost 0, with 4 bases in between. Germline CDR1 is SGHRS and CDR2 is YFSETQ. The CDR3 region has the DNA TGCGCCAGCAGCTTGGATCCCTCTGGGGCCAACGTCCTGACTTTC. Translated, it gives CASSLDPSGANVLTF.

J is TRBJ1-2 and V is TRBV2; D is unclear. V lost 7 bases and J 4 bases, leaving 13 bases between the germline ends. Germline lookup yields CDR1 SNHLY and CDR2 FYNNEI. This CDR3 has 13 residues. The CDR3 is CASNEGRSYGYTF. CDR3 DNA sequence: TGTGCCAGCAACGAGGGTAGGAGCTATGGCTACACCTTC.

J is TRBJ2-7 and V is TRBV29-1; D uncertain. There are 18 residues in the CDR3. V was clipped by 0 bases and J by 6 bases, with 27 bases between them. Looked up from germline, CDR1 is SQVTM and CDR2 is ANQGSEA. CDR3 in DNA: TGCAGCGTTGAAGATCTTCGGAGTTGGGCGAACCGAGGACCCGAGCAGTACTTC. It is translated as CSVEDLRSWANRGPEQYF.

The V gene is TRBV5-1, the J gene TRBJ1-5; no reliable D call. Germline V gene data show CDR1 as SGHRS and CDR2 as YFSETQ. Trimming took off 0 bases at V and 8 bases at J, with 9 bases between the two ends. The CDR3 runs to 13 residues. The CDR3 DNA sequence: TGCGCCAGCAGCTTGGGGGGATTGGAGCCCCAGCATTTT. Amino acids: CASSLGGLEPQHF.

This clone was found a few times. The rearrangement links TRBV5-1 to TRBJ1-5, with 7 bases fitting TRBD1. Germline loops: CDR1 SGHRS, CDR2 YFSETQ. The CDR3 is 15 residues long. V was clipped by 0 bases and J by 2 bases; unmatched bases: 2. The CDR3 loop reads CASSLEGGGNQPQHF. DNA of the CDR3: TGCGCCAGCAGCTTGGAAGGGGGCGGCAATCAGCCCCAGCATTTT.

DNA of the CDR3: TGTGCCAGCAGTGAAGGGACATCTAATGAAAAACTGTTTTTT. The encoded protein is CASSEGTSNEKLFF. The rearrangement links TRBV2 to TRBJ1-4; weak D call: TRBD1 (5 bases). V was shortened by 1 base and J by 3 bases, with 6 bases between the two germline ends. The V gene's germline CDR1 is SNHLY and CDR2 FYNNEI. This CDR3 has 14 amino acids. The complete variable domain, with remaining parts taken from reference TRBV2 and TRBJ1-4, reads EPEVTQTPSHQVTQMGQEVILRCVPISNHLYFYWYRQILGQKVEFLVSFYNNEISEKSEIFDDQFSVERPDGSNFTLKIRSTKLEDSAMYFCASSEGTSNEKLFFGSGTQLSVL.

The V and J genes are TRBV9 and TRBJ1-1; D not resolved. This CDR3 is 13 amino acids long. Trimming pared 1 base from V and 1 base from J, leaving 5 bases between. In germline, CDR1 is SGDLS, CDR2 YYNGEE. CDR3 protein: CASSVKRNTEAFF. CDR3 DNA sequence: TGTGCCAGCAGCGTAAAGAGGAACACTGAAGCTTTCTTT. Variable domain in full (rest from reference TRBV9 and TRBJ1-1): DSGVTQTPKHLITATGQRVTLRCSPRSGDLSVYWYQQSLDQGLQFLIQYYNGEERAKGNILERFSAQQFPDLHSELNLSSLELGDSALYFCASSVKRNTEAFFGQGTRLTVV.

The J gene is TRBJ2-7, the V gene TRBV27; TRBD1 matches at 8 bases. The CDR3 loop spans 13 amino acids. The germline CDR1 and CDR2 sequences are MNHEY and SMNVEV (reference sequence). With 5 bases clipped from V and 3 bases from J, the junction kept 3 bases outside the gene matches. The CDR3 loop is CASSDRGIYEQYF. The DNA for the CDR3 is TGTGCCAGCAGTGACAGGGGAATCTACGAGCAGTACTTC.

The chain couples TRBV7-7 to TRBJ2-2; 14 nucleotides line up with TRBD2. J lost 4 bases, V lost 5 bases, and 9 bases had no gene match. The CDR3 is 18 amino acids. Germline V gives CDR1 SSHAT, CDR2 FNYEAQ (reference sequence). CDR3 loop: CASSLGLAGGRGTGELFF. The CDR3 DNA reads TGTGCCAGCAGCCTCGGACTAGCGGGAGGCCGGGGCACCGGGGAGCTGTTTTTT.

This clone is medium-sized (0.01 to 0.1%) by share. The chain is built from TRBV10-1 and TRBJ2-7; D unclear. V was clipped by 5 bases and J by 5 bases, with 16 bases between them. Germline-derived CDR1 and CDR2 are WNHNN and SYGVQD (reference sequence). The CDR3 has 14 amino acids. This chain's CDR3 is CASSSQHTGNEQYF. The CDR3 nucleotides are TGCGCCAGCAGTTCCCAACATACCGGCAACGAGCAGTACTTC.

The chain couples TRBV10-3 to TRBJ2-7; D is perhaps TRBD2 (5 bases). Germline loops: CDR1 ENHRY, CDR2 SYGVKD. The CDR3 runs to 14 residues. Between the trimmed V and J ends, which lost 3 bases and 4 bases, there was a span of 13 bases. The CDR3 nucleotides read TGTGCCATCAGTGAAAGGACTCCCGGGTACGAGCAGTACTTC. It yields the protein CAISERTPGYEQYF.

The chain carries TRBV14 and TRBJ2-1; TRBD1 might be the D (5 bases). Germline V gene sequence: CDR1 SGHDN, CDR2 FVKESK. CDR3 length: 14 amino acids. Trimming took off 1 base at V and 4 bases at J, with 8 bases between the two ends. CDR3 loop: CASSQGNRYNEQFF. The CDR3 DNA sequence: TGTGCCAGCAGCCAAGGGAACAGGTACAATGAGCAGTTCTTC.

V is TRBV6-5 and J is TRBJ2-3, with D possibly being TRBD1 or TRBD2 (5 bases each). CDR3 length equals 15 residues. CDR1 MNHEY and CDR2 SVGAGI come from the germline V gene. The V end lost 7 bases, the J end lost 2 bases, and 16 bases lay between the germline ends. The CDR3 DNA reads as TGTGCCAGCAAATGGAGAGGGACCAACACAGATACGCAGTATTTT. It encodes CASKWRGTNTDTQYF.

This sequence joins TRBV27 and TRBJ2-3, with 9 bases that match TRBD1. This CDR3 comprises 16 residues. Losses at the gene ends were 3 bases for V and 2 bases for J; bases not matched to a gene: 6. Germline CDR1 reads MNHEY; CDR2 reads SMNVEV (reference sequence). CDR3 in amino acids: CASSFLQGANTDTQYF. The CDR3 nucleotides read TGTGCCAGCAGTTTCCTACAGGGGGCGAACACAGATACGCAGTATTTT.

The CDR3 spells CASSLATTSGNTIYF. CDR3 coding DNA: TGTGCCAGCAGCTTAGCAACCACCTCTGGAAACACCATATATTTT. This chain uses TRBV7-2 with TRBJ1-3; D is unclear. The CDR3 runs to 15 residues. The V and J ends lost 0 bases and 0 bases respectively, with 6 bases between them. The germline V gene encodes CDR1 SGHTA and CDR2 FQGNSA.